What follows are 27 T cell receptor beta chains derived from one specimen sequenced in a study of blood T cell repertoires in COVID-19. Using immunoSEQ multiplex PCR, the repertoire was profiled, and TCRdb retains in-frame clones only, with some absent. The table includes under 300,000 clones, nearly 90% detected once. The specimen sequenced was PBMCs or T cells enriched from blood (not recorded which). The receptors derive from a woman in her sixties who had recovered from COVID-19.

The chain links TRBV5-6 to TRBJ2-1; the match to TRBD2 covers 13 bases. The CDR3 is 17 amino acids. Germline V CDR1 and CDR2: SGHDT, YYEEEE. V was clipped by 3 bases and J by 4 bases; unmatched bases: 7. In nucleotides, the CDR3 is TGTGCCAGCAGCTCCCGACTAGCGGGGGGTGATTACAATGAGCAGTTCTTC. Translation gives CASSSRLAGGDYNEQFF.

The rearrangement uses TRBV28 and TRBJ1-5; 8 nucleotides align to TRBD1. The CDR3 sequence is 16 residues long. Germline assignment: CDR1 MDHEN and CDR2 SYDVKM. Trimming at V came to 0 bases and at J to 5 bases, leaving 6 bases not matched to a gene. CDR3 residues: CASSLWGQGAYQPQHF. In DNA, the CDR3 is TGTGCCAGCAGTTTATGGGGCCAGGGGGCATATCAGCCCCAGCATTTT.

This CDR3 reads CASTRRQAGGPQHF. In nucleotides, the CDR3 is TGTGCCAGCACCCGAAGACAGGCGGGAGGGCCCCAGCATTTT. The V call is TRBV2, the J call TRBJ1-5; D may be TRBD1 (6 bases). Germline V gives CDR1 SNHLY, CDR2 FYNNEI. The CDR3 has 14 amino acids. The germline V and J ends were trimmed by 7 bases and 9 bases, with 19 bases remaining between them.

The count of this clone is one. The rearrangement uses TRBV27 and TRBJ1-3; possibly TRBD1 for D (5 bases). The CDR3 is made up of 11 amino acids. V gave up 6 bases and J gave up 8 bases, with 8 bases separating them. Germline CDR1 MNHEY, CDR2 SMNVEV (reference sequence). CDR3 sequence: CASRTRDTIYF. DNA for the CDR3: TGTGCCAGCAGAACCAGGGACACCATATATTTT.

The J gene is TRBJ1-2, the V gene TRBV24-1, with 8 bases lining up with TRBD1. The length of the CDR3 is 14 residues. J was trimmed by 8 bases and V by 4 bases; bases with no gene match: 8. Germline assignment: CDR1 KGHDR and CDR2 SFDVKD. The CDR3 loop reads CATSDSDRGRGYTF. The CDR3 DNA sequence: TGTGCCACCAGTGACTCCGACAGGGGTCGCGGCTACACCTTC.

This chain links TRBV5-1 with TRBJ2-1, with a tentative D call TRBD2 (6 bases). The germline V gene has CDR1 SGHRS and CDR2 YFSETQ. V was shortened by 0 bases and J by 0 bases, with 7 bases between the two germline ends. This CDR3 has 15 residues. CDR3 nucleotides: TGCGCCAGCAGCTTGGACGGGAGCTCCTACAATGAGCAGTTCTTC. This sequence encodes CASSLDGSSYNEQFF.

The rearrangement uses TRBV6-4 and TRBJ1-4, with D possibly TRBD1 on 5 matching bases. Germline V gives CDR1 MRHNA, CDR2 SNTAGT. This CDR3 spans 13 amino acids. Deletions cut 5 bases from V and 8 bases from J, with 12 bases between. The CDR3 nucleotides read TGTGCCAGCAGTAGACAGATGGGCGAAAAACTGTTTTTT. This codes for CASSRQMGEKLFF.

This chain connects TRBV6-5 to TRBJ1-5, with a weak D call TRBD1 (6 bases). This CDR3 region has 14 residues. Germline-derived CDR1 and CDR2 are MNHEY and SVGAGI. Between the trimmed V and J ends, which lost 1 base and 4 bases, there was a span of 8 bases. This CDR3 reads CASSYWTANQPQHF. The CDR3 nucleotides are TGTGCCAGCAGTTACTGGACAGCGAATCAGCCCCAGCATTTT.

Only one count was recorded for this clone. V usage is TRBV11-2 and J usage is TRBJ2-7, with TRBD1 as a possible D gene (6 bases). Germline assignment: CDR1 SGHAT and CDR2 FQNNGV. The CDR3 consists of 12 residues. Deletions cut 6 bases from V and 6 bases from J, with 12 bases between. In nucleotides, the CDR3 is TGTGCCAGCAGTGAGCAGGGGCTCGAGCAGTACTTC. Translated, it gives CASSEQGLEQYF.

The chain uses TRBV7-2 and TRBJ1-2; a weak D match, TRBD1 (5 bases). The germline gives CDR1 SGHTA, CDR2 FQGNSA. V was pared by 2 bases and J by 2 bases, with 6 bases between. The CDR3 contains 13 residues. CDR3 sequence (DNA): TGTGCCAGCAGCTTAAACAGGAACTATGGCTACACCTTC. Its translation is CASSLNRNYGYTF.

The CDR3 DNA sequence: TGTGCCAGCAGTGCGGACAGGGGGCCGGGGGAGCAGTACTTC. Protein product: CASSADRGPGEQYF. The V and J genes are TRBV28 and TRBJ2-7; 11 positions agree with TRBD1. The CDR3 has 14 residues. Germline CDR1 and CDR2: MDHEN and SYDVKM. Trimming at V came to 5 bases and at J to 7 bases, leaving 7 bases not matched to a gene.

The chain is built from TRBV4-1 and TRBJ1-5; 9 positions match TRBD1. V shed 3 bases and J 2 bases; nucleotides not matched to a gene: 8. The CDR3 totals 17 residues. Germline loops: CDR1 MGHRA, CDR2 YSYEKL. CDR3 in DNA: TGCGCCAGCAGCCAGGGGACAGGGCGTACGGGCAATCAGCCCCAGCATTTT. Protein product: CASSQGTGRTGNQPQHF.

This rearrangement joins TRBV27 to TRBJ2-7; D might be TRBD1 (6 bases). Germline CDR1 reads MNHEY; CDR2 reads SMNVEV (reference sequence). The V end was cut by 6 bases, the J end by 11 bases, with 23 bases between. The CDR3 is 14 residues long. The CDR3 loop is CASRGGRATTREYF. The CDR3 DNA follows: TGTGCCAGCAGAGGGGGACGGGCCACTACGAGGGAGTACTTC.

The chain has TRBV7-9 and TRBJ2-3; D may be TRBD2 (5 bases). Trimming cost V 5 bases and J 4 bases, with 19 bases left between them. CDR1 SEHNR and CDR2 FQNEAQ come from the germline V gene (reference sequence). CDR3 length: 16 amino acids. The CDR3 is CASSLTSGSSPDTQYF. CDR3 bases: TGTGCCAGCAGCCTAACGTCGGGATCTTCCCCAGATACGCAGTATTTT.

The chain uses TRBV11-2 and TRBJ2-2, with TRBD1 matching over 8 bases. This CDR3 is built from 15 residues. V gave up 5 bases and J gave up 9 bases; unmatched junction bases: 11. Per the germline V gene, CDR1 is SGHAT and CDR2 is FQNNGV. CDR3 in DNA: TGTGCCAGCAGCCTCCTCGGGCAGGGGGCGTGGGAGCTGTTTTTT. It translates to CASSLLGQGAWELFF.

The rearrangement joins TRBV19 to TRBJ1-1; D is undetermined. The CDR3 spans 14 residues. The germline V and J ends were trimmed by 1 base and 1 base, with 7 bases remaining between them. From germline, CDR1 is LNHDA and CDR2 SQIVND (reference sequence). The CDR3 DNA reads TGTGCCAGTAGTATAGGCGGCGGGAACACTGAAGCTTTCTTT. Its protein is CASSIGGGNTEAFF.

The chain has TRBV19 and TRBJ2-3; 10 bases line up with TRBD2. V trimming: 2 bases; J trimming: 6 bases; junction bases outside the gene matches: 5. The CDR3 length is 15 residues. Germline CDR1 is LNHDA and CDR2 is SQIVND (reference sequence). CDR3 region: CASSIQAGGPDTQYF. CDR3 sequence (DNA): TGTGCCAGTAGTATACAAGCGGGAGGGCCGGATACGCAGTATTTT.

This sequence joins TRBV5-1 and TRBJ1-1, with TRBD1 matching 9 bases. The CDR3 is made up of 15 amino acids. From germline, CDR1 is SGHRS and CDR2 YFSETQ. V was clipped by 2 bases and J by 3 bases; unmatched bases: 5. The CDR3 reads CASSFVTGGYTEAFF. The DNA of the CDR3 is TGCGCCAGCAGCTTTGTGACAGGGGGGTACACTGAAGCTTTCTTT.

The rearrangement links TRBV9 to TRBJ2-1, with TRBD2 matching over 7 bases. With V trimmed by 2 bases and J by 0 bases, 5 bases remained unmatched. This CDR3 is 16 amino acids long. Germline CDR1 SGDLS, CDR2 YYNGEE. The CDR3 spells CASSVGGGGSYNEQFF. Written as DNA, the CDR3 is TGTGCCAGCAGCGTTGGCGGGGGTGGCTCCTACAATGAGCAGTTCTTC. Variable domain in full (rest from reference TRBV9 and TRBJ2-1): DSGVTQTPKHLITATGQRVTLRCSPRSGDLSVYWYQQSLDQGLQFLIQYYNGEERAKGNILERFSAQQFPDLHSELNLSSLELGDSALYFCASSVGGGGSYNEQFFGPGTRLTVL.

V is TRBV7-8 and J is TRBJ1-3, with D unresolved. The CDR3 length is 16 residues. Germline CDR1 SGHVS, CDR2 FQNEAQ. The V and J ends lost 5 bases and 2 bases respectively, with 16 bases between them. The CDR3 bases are TGTGCCAGCAGCCTTCAGATCGGCGGGACTGGAAACACCATATATTTT. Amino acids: CASSLQIGGTGNTIYF.

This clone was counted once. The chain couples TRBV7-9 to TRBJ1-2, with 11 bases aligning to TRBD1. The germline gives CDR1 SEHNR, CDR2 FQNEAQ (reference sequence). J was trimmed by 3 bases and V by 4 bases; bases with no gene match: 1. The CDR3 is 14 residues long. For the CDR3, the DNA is TGTGCCAGCAGCTCGGGACAGGGGGACTATGGCTACACCTTC. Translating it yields CASSSGQGDYGYTF. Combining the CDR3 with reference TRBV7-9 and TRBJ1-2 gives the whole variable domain DTGVSQNPRHKITKRGQNVTFRCDPISEHNRLYWYRQTLGQGPEFLTYFQNEAQLEKSRLLSDRFSAERPKGSFSTLEIQRTEQGDSAMYLCASSSGQGDYGYTFGSGTRLTVV.

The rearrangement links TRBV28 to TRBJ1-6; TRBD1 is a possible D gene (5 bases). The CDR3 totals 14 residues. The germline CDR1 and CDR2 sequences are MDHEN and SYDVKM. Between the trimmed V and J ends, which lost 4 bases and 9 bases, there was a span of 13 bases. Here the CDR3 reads CASSSGHPGSPLHF. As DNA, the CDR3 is TGTGCCAGCAGTTCCGGACACCCGGGTTCACCCCTCCACTTT.

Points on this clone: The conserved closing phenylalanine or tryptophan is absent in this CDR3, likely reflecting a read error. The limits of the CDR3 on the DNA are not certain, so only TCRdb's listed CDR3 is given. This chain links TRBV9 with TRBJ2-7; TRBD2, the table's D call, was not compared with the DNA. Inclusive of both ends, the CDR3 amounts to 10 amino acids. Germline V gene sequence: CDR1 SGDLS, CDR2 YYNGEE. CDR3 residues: CASSVLAGER.

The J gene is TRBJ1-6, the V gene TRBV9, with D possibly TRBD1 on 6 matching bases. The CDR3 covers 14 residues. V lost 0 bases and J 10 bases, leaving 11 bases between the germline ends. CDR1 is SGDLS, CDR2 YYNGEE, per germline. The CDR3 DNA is TGTGCCAGCAGCGTAGGAGGGGGTGACTCACCCCTCCACTTT. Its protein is CASSVGGGDSPLHF.

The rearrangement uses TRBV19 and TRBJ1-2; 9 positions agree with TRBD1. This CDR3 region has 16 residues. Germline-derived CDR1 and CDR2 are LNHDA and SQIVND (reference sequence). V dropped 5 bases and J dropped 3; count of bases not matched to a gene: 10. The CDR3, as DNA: TGTGCCAGTAGTCAAGATACAGGGGGCGCGGACTATGGCTACACCTTC. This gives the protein CASSQDTGGADYGYTF.

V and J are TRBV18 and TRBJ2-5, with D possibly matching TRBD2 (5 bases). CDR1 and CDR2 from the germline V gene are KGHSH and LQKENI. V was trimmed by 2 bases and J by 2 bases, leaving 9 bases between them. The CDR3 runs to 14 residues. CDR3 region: CASSPTAAQETQYF. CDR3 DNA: TGTGCCAGCTCACCAACAGCGGCTCAAGAGACCCAGTACTTC. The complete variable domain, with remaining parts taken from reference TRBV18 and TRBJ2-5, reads NAGVMQNPRHLVRRRGQEARLRCSPMKGHSHVYWYRQLPEEGLKFMVYLQKENIIDESGMPKERFSAEFPKEGPSILRIQQVVRGDSAAYFCASSPTAAQETQYFGPGTRLLVL.

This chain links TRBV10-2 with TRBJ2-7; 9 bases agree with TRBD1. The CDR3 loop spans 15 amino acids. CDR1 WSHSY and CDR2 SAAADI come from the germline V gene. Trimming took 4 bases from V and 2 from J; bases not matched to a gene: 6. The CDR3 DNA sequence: TGCGCCAGCAGTGGGTCCGGGACAGGGACCTACGAGCAGTACTTC. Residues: CASSGSGTGTYEQYF.